This T cell receptor beta chain was obtained from a study of blood T cell repertoires in COVID-19. At the level of the study: In each case, the material was cDNA or gDNA derived from T cells, B-cell-depleted T cells, or PBMCs.

Assay: immunoSEQ multiplex PCR; the TCRdb copy retains only in-frame clones and omits some. This table holds about 300,000 clones, 86% found once. V lost 6 bases and J 4 bases, leaving 14 bases between the germline ends. Germline CDR1 is SGHVS and CDR2 is FQNEAQ. CDR3 length: 14 residues. Participants were aged about 18 to 89 years from roughly 26 US areas. Participants had their cohort set by participant-reported clinical history. The sequencing input was PBMCs or T cells enriched from blood (not recorded which). This chain joins TRBV7-8 and TRBJ2-3; perhaps TRBD2 as D (6 bases). This receptor was identified in a woman under 30 who had recovered from COVID-19. The chain's CDR3 is CASSQDYLADTQYF. The CDR3 DNA reads TGTGCCAGCAGTCAGGACTACCTCGCAGATACGCAGTATTTT.